The source of this T cell receptor (beta chain) is a study of blood T cell repertoires in COVID-19. Study context: Samples taken during acute and convalescent COVID-19 were collected in the United States, Italy and Spain. Nucleic acid was either cDNA or gDNA, and it came from T cells, B-cell-depleted T cells, or PBMCs.

In the authors' methods: Reference gene primer amplification gave nucleated cell count estimates. Profiled with immunoSEQ multiplex PCR; TCRdb holds only in-frame clones, not every one. The V and J calls and clone size come from that table; D and trimming were worked out from the DNA. Of 50,000 or so clones in the sample, more than 75% were seen once. Trimming left V 6 bases short and J 9 bases short, with 12 bases between. CDR3 length equals 12 residues. This receptor was obtained from a man aged 35 to 55 with active COVID-19. The rearrangement uses TRBV12-3 or TRBV12-4 and TRBJ2-1; maybe TRBD2 (5 bases). The sample was peripheral blood. The CDR3 sequence: CASRPGLTEQFF. CDR3 DNA sequence: TGTGCCAGCAGACCCGGACTCACTGAGCAGTTCTTC.